Listed below are T cell receptor beta chains from one sample, sequenced in a study of blood T cell repertoires in COVID-19. Clones were sequenced by immunoSEQ multiplex PCR, and TCRdb holds only the in-frame ones, with some missing. This table has about 260,000 clones, around 91% appearing once. Sequencing was performed on PBMCs or T cells enriched from blood (not recorded which). These receptor sequences come from a woman under 30 who had recovered from COVID-19. Both conserved end residues are trimmed from each CDR3. Each record gives: V gene, CDR3 protein.

TRBV5-1 ASSYLAGDADTQY
TRBV19 ASSILFGGTEAF
TRBV18 ASSPKQGNSGNTIY
TRBV10-3 AISESQGASSPLH
TRBV5-4 ASSLAAQVDLTQY
TRBV24-1 ATSDPGTGGDEQY
TRBV7-2 ASTSPGGEETQY
TRBV7-3 ASSSYAGAYNEQF
TRBV27 ASSFTATGDHGYEQY
TRBV10-3 AISEGGGGGITEAF
TRBV7-9 ASSFTTASGEQF
TRBV5-4 ASSQGTGGRVGGYT
TRBV5-8 ASSRGQSYYGYT
TRBV27 ASSLIAGGISSYNEQF
TRBV7-9 ASSFGLAGGPSTDTQY
TRBV10-1 ASSDRNSGAF
TRBV3-1/TRBV3-2 ASSPTRDSRNQPQH
TRBV4-1 ASSHDRGSGNTIY
TRBV19 ASSPTLGTALRANYGYT
TRBV13 ASSLRTGDSSGNTIY
TRBV28 ASSLSRVNEQF
TRBV15 ATSSSPGQGADEQY
TRBV4-1 ASSQAGQGVSGANVLT
TRBV9 ASSVMGGDEQF
TRBV9 ASSAYSNEQF
TRBV5-1 ASSLGGRGTDTQY
TRBV3-1/TRBV3-2 ASSQENTYEQY
TRBV11-2 ASRSLAGGSGNEQF
TRBV27 ASRLGQDYQETQY